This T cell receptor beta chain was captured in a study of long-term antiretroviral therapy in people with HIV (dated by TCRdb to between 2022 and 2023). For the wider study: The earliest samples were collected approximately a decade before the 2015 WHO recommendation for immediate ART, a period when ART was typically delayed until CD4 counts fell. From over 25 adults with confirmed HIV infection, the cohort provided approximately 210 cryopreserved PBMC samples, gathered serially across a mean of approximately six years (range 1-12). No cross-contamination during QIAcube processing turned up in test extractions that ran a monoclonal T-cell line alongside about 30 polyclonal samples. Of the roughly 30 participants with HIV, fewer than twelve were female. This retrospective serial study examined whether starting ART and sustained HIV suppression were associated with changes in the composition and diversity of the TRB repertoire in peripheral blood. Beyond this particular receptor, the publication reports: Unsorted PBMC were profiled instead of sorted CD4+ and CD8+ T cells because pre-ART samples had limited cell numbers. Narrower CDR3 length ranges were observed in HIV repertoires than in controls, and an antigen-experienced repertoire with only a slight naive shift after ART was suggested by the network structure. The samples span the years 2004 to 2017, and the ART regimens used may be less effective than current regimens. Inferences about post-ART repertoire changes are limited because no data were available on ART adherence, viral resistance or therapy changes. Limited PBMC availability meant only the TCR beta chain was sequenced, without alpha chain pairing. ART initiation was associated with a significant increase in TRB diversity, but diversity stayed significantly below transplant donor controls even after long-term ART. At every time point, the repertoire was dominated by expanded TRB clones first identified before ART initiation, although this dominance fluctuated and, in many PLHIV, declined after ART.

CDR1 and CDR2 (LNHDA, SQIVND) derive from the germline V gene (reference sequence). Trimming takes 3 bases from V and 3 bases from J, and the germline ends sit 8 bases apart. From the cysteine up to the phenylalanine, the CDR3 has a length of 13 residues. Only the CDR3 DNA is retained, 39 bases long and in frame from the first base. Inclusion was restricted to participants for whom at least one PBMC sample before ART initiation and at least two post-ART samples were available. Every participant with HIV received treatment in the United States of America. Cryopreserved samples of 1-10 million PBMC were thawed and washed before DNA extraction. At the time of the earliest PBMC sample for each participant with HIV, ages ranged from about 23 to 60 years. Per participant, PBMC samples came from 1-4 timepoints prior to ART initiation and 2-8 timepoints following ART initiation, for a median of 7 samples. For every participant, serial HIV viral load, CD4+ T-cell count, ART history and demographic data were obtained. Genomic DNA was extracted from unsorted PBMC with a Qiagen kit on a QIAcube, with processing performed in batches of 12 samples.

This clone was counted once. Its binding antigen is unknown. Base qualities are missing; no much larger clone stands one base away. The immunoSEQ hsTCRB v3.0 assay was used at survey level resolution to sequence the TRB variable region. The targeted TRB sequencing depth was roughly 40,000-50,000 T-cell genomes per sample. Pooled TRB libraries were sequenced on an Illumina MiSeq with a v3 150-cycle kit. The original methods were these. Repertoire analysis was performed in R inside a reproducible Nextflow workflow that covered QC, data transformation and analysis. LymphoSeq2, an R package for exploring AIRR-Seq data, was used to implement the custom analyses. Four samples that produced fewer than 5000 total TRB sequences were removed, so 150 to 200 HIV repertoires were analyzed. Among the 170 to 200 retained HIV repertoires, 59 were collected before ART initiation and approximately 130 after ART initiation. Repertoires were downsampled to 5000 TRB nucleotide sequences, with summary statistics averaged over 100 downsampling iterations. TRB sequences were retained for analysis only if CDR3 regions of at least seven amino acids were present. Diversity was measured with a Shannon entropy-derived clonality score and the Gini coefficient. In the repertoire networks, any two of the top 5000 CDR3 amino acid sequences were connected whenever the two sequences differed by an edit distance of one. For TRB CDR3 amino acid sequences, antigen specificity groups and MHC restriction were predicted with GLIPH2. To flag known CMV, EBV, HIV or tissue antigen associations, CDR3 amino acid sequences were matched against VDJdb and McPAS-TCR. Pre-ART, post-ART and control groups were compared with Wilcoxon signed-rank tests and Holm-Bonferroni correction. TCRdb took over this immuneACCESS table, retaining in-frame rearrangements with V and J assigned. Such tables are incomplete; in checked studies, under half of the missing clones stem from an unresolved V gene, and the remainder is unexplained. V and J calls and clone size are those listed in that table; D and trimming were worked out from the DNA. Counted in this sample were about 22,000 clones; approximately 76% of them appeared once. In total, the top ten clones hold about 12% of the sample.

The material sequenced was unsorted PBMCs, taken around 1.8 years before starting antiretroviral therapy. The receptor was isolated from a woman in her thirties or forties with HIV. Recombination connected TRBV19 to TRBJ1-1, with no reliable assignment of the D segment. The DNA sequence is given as TGTGCCAGTAGTATTCTCCGAGACACTGAAGCTTTCTTT. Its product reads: CASSILRDTEAFF.